This is a list of T cell receptor beta chains from one sample in a study of blood T cell repertoires in COVID-19. Assay: immunoSEQ multiplex PCR; the TCRdb copy retains only in-frame clones and omits some. This sample has about 220,000 clones, with less than 90% found just once. Sample: PBMCs or T cells enriched from blood (not recorded which). The origin of the receptors is a middle-aged woman who had recovered from COVID-19. Each CDR3 is given with its conserved first and last residue. Clone size, where shown, is once, few, many, or a class for clones that have expanded.

TRBV27 . CASSSYKNRGEAFF
TRBV28 . CASSGGRDGITEAFF
TRBV7-3 . CASSLGQSTDTQYF
TRBV28 . CASSSQTESPLHF
TRBV7-9 . CASSLWDTGYEQYF
TRBV2 . CASSVTSGSIEQFF
TRBV4-1 few CASSPQRTANYGYTF
TRBV19 few CASSGAGVSKANEQFF
TRBV24-1 . CATSAGRDRGNEQFF
TRBV7-2 once CASSYASGTDTQYF
TRBV2 . CASSYRGIAYSNQPQHF
TRBV6-2/TRBV6-3 . CASSGTRDTQYF
TRBV30 . CAWSGFSTDTQYF
TRBV19 . CASSIDRQIQETQYF
TRBV28 . CASTPRRYYSGNTIYF
TRBV19 . CASSAGGYNEQFF
TRBV3-1/TRBV3-2 few CASSQIWTPRSYNEQFF
TRBV7-9 . CASRGQVNSPLHF